Listed below are T cell receptor beta chains from one sample, sequenced in a study of T-cell reconstitution after alpha-beta-depleted transplantation in children. TCRdb independently ran MiXCR on the PCR reads; one entry per CDR3 protein. The sample contains 800,000 to 1,000,000 distinct CDR3 sequences, about 29% of which appear only once. Here the sequenced sample was PBMCs, mostly from graft donor cells, taken 360 days after TCRalphabeta/CD19-depleted stem cell transplant. Every receptor here comes from a boy younger than two who had a stem cell transplant for SCID, so the T cells may come from the graft donor. Both conserved end residues are part of each CDR3. A D gene is named only where the DNA matches it firmly. Clone size is shown for a subset of rows, as once, few, many or a class of expanded clone.

j_call,v_call,clone_size,d_call,cdr3_aa,cdr3_nt
TRBJ1-2,TRBV2,-,TRBD1,CASSDGQGGGYTF,TGTGCCAGCAGTGACGGACAGGGGGGAGGCTACACCTTC
TRBJ2-7,TRBV27,many,-,CASSLWANGPYEQYF,TGTGCCAGCAGTTTATGGGCGAACGGACCCTACGAGCAGTACTTC
TRBJ1-2,TRBV9,-,-,CASSAVPGPVGGYTF,TGTGCCAGCAGCGCCGTACCGGGACCTGTAGGCGGCTACACCTTC
TRBJ2-7,TRBV28,-,TRBD2,CASSPPGLAAGEQYF,TGTGCCAGCAGTCCCCCGGGACTAGCGGCGGGGGAGCAGTACTTC
TRBJ2-7,TRBV11-2,few,-,CASSLDDRGISYEQYF,TGTGCCAGCAGCTTAGATGACCGGGGAATCTCCTACGAGCAGTACTTC
TRBJ2-7,TRBV11-1,-,TRBD1,CASSLDRTGSTFSYEQYF,TGTGCCAGCAGCTTAGACCGGACAGGGAGCACCTTCTCCTACGAGCAGTACTTC
TRBJ1-1,TRBV7-2,-,TRBD1,CASSLAQQGAGTEAFF,TGTGCCAGCAGCTTAGCCCAACAGGGGGCCGGCACTGAAGCTTTCTTT
TRBJ2-5,TRBV29-1,few,-,CSVAGGAKTQYF,TGCAGCGTTGCCGGGGGTGCGAAGACCCAGTACTTC
TRBJ1-1,TRBV5-4,few,-,CASSSRTGRGFPLNTEAFF,TGTGCCAGCAGCTCGCGGACGGGACGCGGTTTTCCTTTGAACACTGAAGCTTTCTTT
TRBJ1-5,TRBV12-3/TRBV12-4,-,-,CASSSRGVNQPQHF,TGTGCCAGCAGTTCCCGGGGGGTCAATCAGCCCCAGCATTTT
TRBJ1-5,TRBV3-1,-,-,CASSPGPTGWSNQPQHF,TGTGCCAGCAGCCCAGGGCCCACGGGTTGGAGCAATCAGCCCCAGCATTTT
TRBJ2-6,TRBV5-6,few,TRBD1,CASNNRGTGANVLTF,TGTGCCAGCAACAACAGGGGGACTGGGGCCAACGTCCTGACTTTC
TRBJ2-7,TRBV9,-,TRBD1,CASSFAGTGEEQYF,TGTGCCAGCAGCTTCGCCGGGACAGGGGAAGAGCAGTACTTC
TRBJ1-1,TRBV3-1,few,-,CASSSTWNTEAFF,TGTGCCAGCAGCTCGACATGGAACACTGAAGCTTTCTTT
TRBJ2-5,TRBV19,-,-,CASSIRGQETQYF,TGTGCCAGTAGTATAAGGGGCCAAGAGACCCAGTACTTC